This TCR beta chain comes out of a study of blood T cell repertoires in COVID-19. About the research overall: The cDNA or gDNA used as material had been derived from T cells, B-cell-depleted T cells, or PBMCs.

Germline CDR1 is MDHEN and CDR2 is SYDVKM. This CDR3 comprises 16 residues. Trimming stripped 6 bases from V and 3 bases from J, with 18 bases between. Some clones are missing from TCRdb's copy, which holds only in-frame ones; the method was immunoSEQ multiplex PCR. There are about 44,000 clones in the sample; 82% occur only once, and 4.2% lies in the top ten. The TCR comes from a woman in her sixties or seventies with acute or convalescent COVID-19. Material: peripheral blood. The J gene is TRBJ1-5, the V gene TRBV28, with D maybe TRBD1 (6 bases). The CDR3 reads CASSPGGQGINQPQHF. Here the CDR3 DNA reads TGTGCCAGCAGCCCGGGGGGGCAGGGAATCAATCAGCCCCAGCATTTT.